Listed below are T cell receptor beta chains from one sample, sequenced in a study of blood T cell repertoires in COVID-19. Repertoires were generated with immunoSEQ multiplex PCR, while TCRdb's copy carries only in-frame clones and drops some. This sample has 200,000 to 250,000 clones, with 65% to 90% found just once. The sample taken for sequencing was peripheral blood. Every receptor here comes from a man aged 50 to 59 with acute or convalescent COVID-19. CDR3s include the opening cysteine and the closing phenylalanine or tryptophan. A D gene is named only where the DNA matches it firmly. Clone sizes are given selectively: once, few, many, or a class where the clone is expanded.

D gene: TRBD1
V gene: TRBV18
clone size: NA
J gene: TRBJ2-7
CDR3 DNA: TGTGCCAGCTCACCGACGACAGGGAGAAGCTACGAGCAGTACTTC
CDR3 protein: CASSPTTGRSYEQYF

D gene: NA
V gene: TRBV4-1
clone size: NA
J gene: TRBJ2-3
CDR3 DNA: TGCGCCAGCAGCCCTAGAGGGGGTCTTAGGACAGATACGCAGTATTTT
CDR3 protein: CASSPRGGLRTDTQYF

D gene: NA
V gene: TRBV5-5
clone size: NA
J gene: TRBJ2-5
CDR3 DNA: TGTGCCAGCAGCATGACCCGTGGGGCCGGAGAGACCCAGTACTTC
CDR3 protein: CASSMTRGAGETQYF

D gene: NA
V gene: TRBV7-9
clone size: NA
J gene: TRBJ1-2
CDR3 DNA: TGTGCCAGCAGCTCATCGGGTGTCGACTATGGCTACACCTTC
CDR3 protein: CASSSSGVDYGYTF

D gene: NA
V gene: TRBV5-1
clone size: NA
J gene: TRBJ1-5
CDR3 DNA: TGCGCCAGCAGCCCGGGAGGGGGCAATCAGCCCCAGCATTTT
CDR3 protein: CASSPGGGNQPQHF

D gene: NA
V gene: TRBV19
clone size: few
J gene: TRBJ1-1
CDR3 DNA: TGTGCCAGTAGCCTCGAAGCAGGAGTGGAGGGCACTGAAGCTTTCTTT
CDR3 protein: CASSLEAGVEGTEAFF

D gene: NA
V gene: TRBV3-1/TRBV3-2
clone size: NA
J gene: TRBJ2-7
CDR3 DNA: TGTGCCAGCAGCCTGCGGGACAGCTCCTACGAGCAGTACTTC
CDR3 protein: CASSLRDSSYEQYF

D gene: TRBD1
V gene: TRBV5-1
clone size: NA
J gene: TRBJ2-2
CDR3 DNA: TGCGCCAGCAGCCAGAGAAGGACAGGGGCATCTCCCGGGGAGCTGTTTTTT
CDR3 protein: CASSQRRTGASPGELFF

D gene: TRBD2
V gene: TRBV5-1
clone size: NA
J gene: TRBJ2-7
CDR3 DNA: TGCGCCAGCAGCATCCTACCCTCGAGCGGGGCCCTGAGCTCCTACGAGCAGTACTTC
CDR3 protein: CASSILPSSGALSSYEQYF

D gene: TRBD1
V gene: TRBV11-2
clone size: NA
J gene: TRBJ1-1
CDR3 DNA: TGTGCCAGCAGCTTGGGGACAGACCACACTGAAGCTTTCTTT
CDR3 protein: CASSLGTDHTEAFF

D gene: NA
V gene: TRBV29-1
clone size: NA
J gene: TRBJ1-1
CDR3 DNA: TGCAGCGCCCACGGTGGAGGAGGGACTGAAGCTTTCTTT
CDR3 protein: CSAHGGGGTEAFF

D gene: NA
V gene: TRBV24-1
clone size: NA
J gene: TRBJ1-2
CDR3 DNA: TGTGCCACCAGTGCACAGGGTTATGGCTACACCTTC
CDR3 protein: CATSAQGYGYTF

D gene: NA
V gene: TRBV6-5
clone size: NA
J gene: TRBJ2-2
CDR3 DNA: TGTGCCAGCAGTTACTCGAGCCAGGGAATCGGGGAGCTGTTTTTT
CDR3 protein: CASSYSSQGIGELFF

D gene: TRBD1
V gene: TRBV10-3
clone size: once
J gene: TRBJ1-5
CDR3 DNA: TGTGCCATCAGTGAGTCGGACAGGGGATTTAGCAATCAGCCCCAGCATTTT
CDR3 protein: CAISESDRGFSNQPQHF

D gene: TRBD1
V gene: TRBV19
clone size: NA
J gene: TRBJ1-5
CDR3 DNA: TGTGCCAGCGATCCCGACAGGGGTCGACAGCCCCAGCATTTT
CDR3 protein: CASDPDRGRQPQHF

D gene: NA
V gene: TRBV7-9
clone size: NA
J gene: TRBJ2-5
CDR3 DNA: TGTGCCAGCAGCTTACAGGGATTCGAGACCCAGTACTTC
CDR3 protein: CASSLQGFETQYF

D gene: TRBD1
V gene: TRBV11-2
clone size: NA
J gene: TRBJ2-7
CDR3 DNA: TGTGCCAGCAGCCTGGACGGGACAGATTACGAGCAGTACTTC
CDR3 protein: CASSLDGTDYEQYF

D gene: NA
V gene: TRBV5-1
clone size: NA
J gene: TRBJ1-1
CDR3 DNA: TGCGCCAGCAGCTTGGGAGGTAGGGGAAGGCTGAACACTGAAGCTTTCTTT
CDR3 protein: CASSLGGRGRLNTEAFF

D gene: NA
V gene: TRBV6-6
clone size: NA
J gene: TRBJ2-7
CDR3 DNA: TGTGCCAGCAGCCCCAGGGGCTACGAGCAGTACTTC
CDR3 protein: CASSPRGYEQYF

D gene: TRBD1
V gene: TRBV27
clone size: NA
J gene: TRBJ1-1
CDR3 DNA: TGTGCCAGCAGTCTAGGACAGGGGTTGGCTGAAGCTTTCTTT
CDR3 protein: CASSLGQGLAEAFF

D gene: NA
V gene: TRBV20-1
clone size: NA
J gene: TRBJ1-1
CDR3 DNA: TGCAGTGGTCGTGACAGAAACACTGAAGCTTTCTTT
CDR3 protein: CSGRDRNTEAFF

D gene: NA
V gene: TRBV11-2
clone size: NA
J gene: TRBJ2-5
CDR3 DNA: TGTGCCAGCAGCCAGGGAAGACAGGGAGGATTCCAAGAGACCCAGTACTTC
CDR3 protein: CASSQGRQGGFQETQYF

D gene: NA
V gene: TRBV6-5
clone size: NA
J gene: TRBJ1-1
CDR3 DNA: TGTGCCAGCAGTTTAGCCCAAGGGGGAACTGAAGCTTTCTTT
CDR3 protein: CASSLAQGGTEAFF

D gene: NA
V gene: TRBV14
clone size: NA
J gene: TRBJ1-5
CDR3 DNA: TGTGCCAGCAGCCAAGGCAACACGGGGCAGCCCCAGCATTTT
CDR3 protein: CASSQGNTGQPQHF

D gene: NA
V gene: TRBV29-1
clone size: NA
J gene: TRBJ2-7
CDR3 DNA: TGCAGCGTTGAAGATCCGTCAGGGTCCTACGAGCAGTACTTC
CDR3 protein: CSVEDPSGSYEQYF

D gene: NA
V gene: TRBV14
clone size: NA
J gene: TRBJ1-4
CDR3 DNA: TGTGCCAGCAGCCAAGTAACACAGGGTGGAAGATTTAGTGAAAAACTGTTTTTT
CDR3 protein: CASSQVTQGGRFSEKLFF

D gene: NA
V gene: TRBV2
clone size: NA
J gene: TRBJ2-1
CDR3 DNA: TGTGCCAGCAGTGCGAGAACAGGCCCCTACAATGAGCAGTTCTTC
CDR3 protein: CASSARTGPYNEQFF

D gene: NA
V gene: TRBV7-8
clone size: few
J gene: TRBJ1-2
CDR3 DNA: TGTGCCAGCAAACCTATGCAGGACTTTAACTATGGCTACACCTTC
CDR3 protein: CASKPMQDFNYGYTF

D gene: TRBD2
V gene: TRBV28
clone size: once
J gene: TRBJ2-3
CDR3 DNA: TGTGCCAGCAGTTTATGGCGCGGGGGAACCACAGATACGCAGTATTTT
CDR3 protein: CASSLWRGGTTDTQYF

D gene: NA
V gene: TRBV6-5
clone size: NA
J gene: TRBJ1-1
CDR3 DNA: TGTGCCAGCAGGGTAGGGGGGGACACTGAAGCTTTCTTT
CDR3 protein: CASRVGGDTEAFF

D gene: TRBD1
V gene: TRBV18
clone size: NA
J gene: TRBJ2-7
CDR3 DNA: TGTGCCAGCTCCCCCGGGACAGGCTACGAGCAGTACTTC
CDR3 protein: CASSPGTGYEQYF

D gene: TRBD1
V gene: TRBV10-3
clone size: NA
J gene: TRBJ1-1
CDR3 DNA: TGTGCCATCAGAGGGACAGGGCCTGAAGCTTTCTTT
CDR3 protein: CAIRGTGPEAFF

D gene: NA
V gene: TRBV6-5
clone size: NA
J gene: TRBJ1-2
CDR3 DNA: TGTGCCAGCAGTTCCCGTGGGGGCTCGAACTATGGCTACACCTTC
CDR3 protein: CASSSRGGSNYGYTF

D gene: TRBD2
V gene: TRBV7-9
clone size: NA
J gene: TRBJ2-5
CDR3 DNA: TGTGCCAGCACCCAAGCGGGGGGGGAGACCCAGTACTTC
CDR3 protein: CASTQAGGETQYF

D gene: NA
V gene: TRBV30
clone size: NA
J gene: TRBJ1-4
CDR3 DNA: TGTGCCCGTAAAGACCGGGATGAAAAACTGTTTTTT
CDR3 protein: CARKDRDEKLFF

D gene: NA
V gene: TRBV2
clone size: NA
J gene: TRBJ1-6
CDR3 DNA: TGTGCCAGCGGGGGACTGCTTAATTCACCCCTCCACTTT
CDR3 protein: CASGGLLNSPLHF

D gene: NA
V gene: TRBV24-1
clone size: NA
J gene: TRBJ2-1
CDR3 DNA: TGTGCCACCAGTGCCCAGGGCAATGAGCAGTTCTTC
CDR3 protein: CATSAQGNEQFF

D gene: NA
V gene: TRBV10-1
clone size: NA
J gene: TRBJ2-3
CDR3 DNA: TGCGCCAGCAGTGAGTCGAGTGATACGCAGTATTTT
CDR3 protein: CASSESSDTQYF

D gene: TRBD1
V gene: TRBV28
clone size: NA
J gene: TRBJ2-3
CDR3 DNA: TGTGCCAGCAGTTCTGGACAGGTCACGTACACAGATACGCAGTATTTT
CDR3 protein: CASSSGQVTYTDTQYF

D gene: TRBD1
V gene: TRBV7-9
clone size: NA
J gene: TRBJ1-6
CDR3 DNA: TGTGCCAGCAGCGGGGACAGCTATAATTCACCCCTCCACTTT
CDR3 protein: CASSGDSYNSPLHF

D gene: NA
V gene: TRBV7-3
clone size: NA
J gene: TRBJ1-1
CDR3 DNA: TGTGCCAGCAGCTTAGGCGGGGGACCCTTGAACACTGAAGCTTTCTTT
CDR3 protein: CASSLGGGPLNTEAFF

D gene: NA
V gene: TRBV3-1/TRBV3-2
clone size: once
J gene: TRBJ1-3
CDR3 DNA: TGTGCCAGCAGCCAAGATCCGGGGGAACGAAACACCATATATTTT
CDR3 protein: CASSQDPGERNTIYF

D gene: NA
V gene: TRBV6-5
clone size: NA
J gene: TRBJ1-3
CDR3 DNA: TGTGCCAGCAGTTATTCGAGACAGACTGGAAACACCATATATTTT
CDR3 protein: CASSYSRQTGNTIYF

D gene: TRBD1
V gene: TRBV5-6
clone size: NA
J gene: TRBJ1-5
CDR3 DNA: TGTGCCAGCAGCTATACCGGGACAGGTCATCAGCCCCAGCATTTT
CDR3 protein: CASSYTGTGHQPQHF

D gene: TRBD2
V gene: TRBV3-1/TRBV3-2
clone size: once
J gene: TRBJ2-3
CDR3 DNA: TGTGCCAGCAGCCCCCACGGGGGGGGCACAGATACGCAGTATTTT
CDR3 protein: CASSPHGGGTDTQYF

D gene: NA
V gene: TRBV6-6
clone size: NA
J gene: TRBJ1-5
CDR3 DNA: TGTGCCAGCAGTATGGACTCAAGGGCGAATCAGCCCCAGCATTTT
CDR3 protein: CASSMDSRANQPQHF

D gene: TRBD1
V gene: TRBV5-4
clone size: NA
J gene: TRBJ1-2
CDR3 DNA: TGTGCCAGCAGCATACAGGGGGCCCGATATGGCTACACCTTC
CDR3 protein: CASSIQGARYGYTF

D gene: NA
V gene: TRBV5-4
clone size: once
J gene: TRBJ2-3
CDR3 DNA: TGTGCCAGCAGCTTGGTGGGGCGCACCGATACGCAGTATTTT
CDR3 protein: CASSLVGRTDTQYF

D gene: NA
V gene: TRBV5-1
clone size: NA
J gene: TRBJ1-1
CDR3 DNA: TGCGCCAGCAGCACGGCGGGGTTTGGCACTGAAGCTTTCTTT
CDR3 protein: CASSTAGFGTEAFF

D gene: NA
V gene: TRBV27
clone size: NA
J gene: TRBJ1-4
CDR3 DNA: TGTGCCAGCAGGCCAGGGGAGTCGAGGGAAAAACTGTTTTTT
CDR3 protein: CASRPGESREKLFF

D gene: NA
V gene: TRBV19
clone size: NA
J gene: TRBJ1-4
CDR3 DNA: TGTGCCAGTGCGGCGAGGGCAACTAATGAAAAACTGTTTTTT
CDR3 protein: CASAARATNEKLFF

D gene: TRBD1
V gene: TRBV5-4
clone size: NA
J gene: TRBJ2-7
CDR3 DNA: TGTGCCAGCAGCCAGACCGGGACAGGGAAGAACGAGCAGTACTTC
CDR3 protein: CASSQTGTGKNEQYF

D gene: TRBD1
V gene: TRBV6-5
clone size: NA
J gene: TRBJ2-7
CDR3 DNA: TGTGCCAGCAGCAGGGGGCCGACCCGCGAGCAGTACTTC
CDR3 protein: CASSRGPTREQYF

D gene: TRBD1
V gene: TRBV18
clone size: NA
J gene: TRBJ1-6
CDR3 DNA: TGTGCCAGCTCACAGGGACAGGGTAATTCACCCCTCCACTTT
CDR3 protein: CASSQGQGNSPLHF

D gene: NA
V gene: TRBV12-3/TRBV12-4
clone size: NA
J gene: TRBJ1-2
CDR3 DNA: TGTGCCAGCAGCCTACAGGGCCCCTATGGCTACACCTTC
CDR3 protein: CASSLQGPYGYTF

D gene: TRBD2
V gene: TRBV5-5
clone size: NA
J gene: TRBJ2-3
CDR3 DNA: TGTGCCAGCAGCTTGGATGCCAGCGGGGGGGCCGGAGATACGCAGTATTTT
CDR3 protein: CASSLDASGGAGDTQYF